This T cell receptor (beta chain) was recorded in a study of T cell responses to AZD1222 COVID-19 vaccine. In regard to this clone: Its specificity is unknown.

Trimming left V 1 base short and J 4 bases short, with 10 bases between. The CDR3 length is 14 residues. Germline CDR1 reads MGHRA; CDR2 reads YSYEKL. Findings of the study overall: Females made up more of the donors, who were largely white British, and clonal diversity may have come out too low. Unmutated variant regions are reportedly the target of nearly half of TCRs that are spike-specific.

The data were produced by immunoSEQ multiplex PCR, yet TCRdb's version contains in-frame clones alone and is incomplete. The data show 95,000 to 100,000 clones, 89% seen once. Sequencing was performed on peripheral blood, taken on day 0 of AZD1222 vaccination. The chain employs TRBV4-1 and TRBJ1-2; D is uncertain. The clonotype was recovered from an adult in good health. Written as DNA, the CDR3 is TGCGCCAGCAGCCAAGGGTATAACTTCTATGGCTACACCTTC. This gives the protein CASSQGYNFYGYTF.